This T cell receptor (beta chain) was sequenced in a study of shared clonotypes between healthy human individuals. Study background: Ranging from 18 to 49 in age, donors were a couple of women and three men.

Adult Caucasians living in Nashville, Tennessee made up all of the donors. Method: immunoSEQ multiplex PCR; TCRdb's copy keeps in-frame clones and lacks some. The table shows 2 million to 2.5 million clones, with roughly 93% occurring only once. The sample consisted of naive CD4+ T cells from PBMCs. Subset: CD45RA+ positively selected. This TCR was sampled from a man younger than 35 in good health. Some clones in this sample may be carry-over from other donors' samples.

CDR3 region: CASSLAGRGGQTEAFF. The CDR3 DNA sequence: TGCGCCAGCAGCTTGGCTGGCAGGGGAGGGCAAACTGAAGCTTTCTTT. J is TRBJ1-1 and V is TRBV5-1; D is perhaps TRBD1 (6 bases). The V gene's germline CDR1 is SGHRS and CDR2 YFSETQ. Trimming took 0 bases from V and 5 from J, leaving 17 bases between them. The CDR3 consists of 16 residues.